Shown below are 32 T cell receptor beta chains from a single sample sequenced in a study of Ad26.COV2.S vaccination and SARS-CoV-2 variants (dated by TCRdb to the early 2020s). In light of the paper, this sample's treatment or condition label describes: roughly 20 received Ad26.COV2.S at low or high dose, single or two shots; about 5 received placebo; per-sample allocation not given. For vaccine and placebo recipients, the sequenced repertoires came from samples collected on day 63 after the first injection. The library was produced with the immunoSEQ multiplex PCR assay. Entries here come from immuneACCESS through TCRdb and include only in-frame sequences with V and J called. Some clones fail to appear in such tables; in the studies checked, an unresolved V gene covers under half of the shortfall, and the cause of the remainder is unknown. The sample yields around 450,000 clones; about 89% were counted once. 1.7% of the sample belongs to the ten largest clones.

The sequencing here drew on peripheral blood, taken in a trial of Ad26.COV2.S vaccine versus placebo. These receptors were collected from a person between 18 and 59 years old who received the Ad26.COV2.S COVID-19 vaccine or a placebo.

The chain links TRBV7-6 to TRBJ2-7; maybe TRBD1 (5 bases). Trimming removed 4 bases from V and 3 bases from J, with 7 bases in between. The CDR3 is 12 residues long. Germline V gene data show CDR1 as SGHVS and CDR2 as FNYEAQ. The CDR3 region has the DNA TGTGCCAGCAGCTCGGACATCTACGAGCAGTACTTC. Residues: CASSSDIYEQYF. Full variable domain (remainder filled in from reference TRBV7-6 and TRBJ2-7): GAGVSQSPRYKVTKRGQDVALRCDPISGHVSLYWYRQALGQGPEFLTYFNYEAQQDKSGLPNDRFSAERPEGSISTLTIQRTEQRDSAMYRCASSSDIYEQYFGPGTRLTVT.

V and J are TRBV30 and TRBJ1-1, with D maybe TRBD1 (5 bases). V dropped 4 bases and J dropped 6 bases, with 21 bases sitting between them. Germline CDR1 is GTSNPN and CDR2 is SVGIG (reference sequence). The CDR3 runs to 15 residues. CDR3 loop: CAWNNGRRLGAEAFF. The DNA for the CDR3 is TGTGCCTGGAATAATGGACGGAGGCTGGGGGCTGAAGCTTTCTTT.

The genes are TRBV3-1 (or the pseudogene TRBV3-2) and TRBJ1-3, with D unclear. The CDR3 is 16 amino acids. V was cut by 1 base and J by 0 bases, with 10 bases left in between. Germline values: CDR1 LGHDT, CDR2 YNNKEL (reference sequence). CDR3 region: CASSQGVGPSGNTIYF. The CDR3 nucleotides are TGTGCCAGCAGCCAAGGCGTAGGCCCCTCTGGAAACACCATATATTTT.

The V and J genes are TRBV7-2 and TRBJ2-1; a weak D match, TRBD2 (5 bases). V was trimmed by 1 base and J by 4 bases, leaving 11 bases between them. The CDR3 contains 15 residues. Germline loops: CDR1 SGHTA, CDR2 FQGNSA. The CDR3 loop reads CASSLGLIPYNEQFF. CDR3 nucleotides: TGTGCCAGCAGCTTAGGACTAATTCCGTACAATGAGCAGTTCTTC.

This rearrangement joins TRBV6-5 to TRBJ1-5; D not resolved. The CDR3 covers 15 residues. Trimming shortened V by 5 bases and J by 0 bases, and 11 bases separated the two germline ends. Germline V gene data show CDR1 as MNHEY and CDR2 as SVGAGI. In DNA form, the CDR3 reads TGTGCCAGCAGTAGACCGCGGAATAGCAATCAGCCCCAGCATTTT. Its translation is CASSRPRNSNQPQHF.

The chain recombines TRBV10-3 with TRBJ1-5, with D uncertain. With 3 bases removed from V and 0 bases from J, the gap between germline ends came to 9 bases. The germline CDR1 and CDR2 sequences are ENHRY and SYGVKD. This CDR3 comprises 15 residues. The CDR3 here is CAISDFVDSNQPQHF. CDR3 sequence (DNA): TGTGCCATCAGTGATTTTGTGGATAGCAATCAGCCCCAGCATTTT.

This chain links TRBV19 with TRBJ1-1; no clear D gene. This CDR3 comprises 18 residues. Trimming took off 3 bases at V and 6 bases at J, with 26 bases between the two ends. Germline loops: CDR1 LNHDA, CDR2 SQIVND (reference sequence). CDR3 sequence: CASSISAFVGLQAAEAFF. Written as DNA, the CDR3 is TGTGCCAGTAGTATTTCTGCATTTGTAGGACTTCAGGCGGCTGAAGCTTTCTTT. Full variable domain (missing parts from reference TRBV19 and TRBJ1-1): DGGITQSPKYLFRKEGQNVTLSCEQNLNHDAMYWYRQDPGQGLRLIYYSQIVNDFQKGDIAEGYSVSREKKESFPLTVTSAQKNPTAFYLCASSISAFVGLQAAEAFFGQGTRLTVV.

This clone has only a few counts. This chain connects TRBV3-1 (or the pseudogene TRBV3-2) to TRBJ1-5; 7 nucleotides match TRBD1. In germline, CDR1 is LGHDT, CDR2 YNNKEL (reference sequence). V trimming: 4 bases; J trimming: 5 bases; junction bases outside the gene matches: 8. CDR3 length: 15 residues. As DNA, the CDR3 is TGTGCCAGCAGCCCGACAGGGAGGGGTGATCAGCCCCAGCATTTT. It specifies CASSPTGRGDQPQHF.

V and J are TRBV11-2 and TRBJ1-2; D is unresolved. In germline, CDR1 is SGHAT, CDR2 FQNNGV. This CDR3 spans 11 amino acids. V dropped 3 bases and J dropped 7 bases, with 6 bases sitting between them. The CDR3 reads CASSLGRGYTF. Written as DNA, the CDR3 is TGTGCCAGCAGCTTGGGCCGTGGCTACACCTTC.

The genes are TRBV18 and TRBJ1-3; no clear D. This CDR3 comprises 13 residues. In germline, CDR1 is KGHSH, CDR2 LQKENI. Trimming took 3 bases from V and 4 from J, leaving 7 bases between them. Here the CDR3 reads CASSPGSGNTIYF. The CDR3 nucleotides read TGTGCCAGCTCACCTGGGTCCGGAAACACCATATATTTT.

The V gene is TRBV5-1, the J gene TRBJ2-1, with 8 nucleotides matching TRBD1. Trimming removed 9 bases from V and 0 bases from J; junction bases left unmatched: 8. The V gene's germline CDR1 is SGHRS and CDR2 YFSETQ. The CDR3 totals 15 residues. Here the CDR3 DNA reads TGCGCCACGGGGACAGGAGATAACTCCTACAATGAGCAGTTCTTC. Its translation is CATGTGDNSYNEQFF.

This rearrangement joins TRBV19 to TRBJ2-7; D remains unclear. The CDR3 covers 14 residues. CDR1 and CDR2 (germline): LNHDA, SQIVND (reference sequence). V lost 1 base and J 3 bases, leaving 10 bases between the germline ends. As DNA, the CDR3 is TGTGCCAGTAGTATAGCTGCAACAGACTACGAGCAGTACTTC. This gives the protein CASSIAATDYEQYF. Full variable domain (rest looked up from reference TRBV19 and TRBJ2-7): DGGITQSPKYLFRKEGQNVTLSCEQNLNHDAMYWYRQDPGQGLRLIYYSQIVNDFQKGDIAEGYSVSREKKESFPLTVTSAQKNPTAFYLCASSIAATDYEQYFGPGTRLTVT.

The chain joins TRBV29-1 to TRBJ2-7, with TRBD2 matching 8 bases. CDR1 and CDR2 (germline): SQVTM, ANQGSEA. V dropped 5 bases and J dropped 3; count of bases not matched to a gene: 3. The CDR3 covers 12 residues. In nucleotides, the CDR3 is TGCAGCGTTCGGGCGGGAGGCTACGAGCAGTACTTC. Its translation: CSVRAGGYEQYF.

This clone has only a few counts. This sequence joins TRBV19 and TRBJ1-5; D is unclear. Germline V CDR1 and CDR2: LNHDA, SQIVND (reference sequence). The CDR3 runs to 14 residues. Trimming removed 9 bases from V and 2 bases from J, with 14 bases in between. The chain's CDR3 is CASQVGVGNQPQHF. Written as DNA, the CDR3 is TGTGCCAGCCAAGTCGGGGTTGGCAATCAGCCCCAGCATTTT.

The chain's CDR3 is CATSREQGKGNQPQHF. CDR3 DNA: TGTGCCACCAGCAGAGAACAGGGGAAGGGCAATCAGCCCCAGCATTTT. The genes are TRBV15 and TRBJ1-5; 7 bases are a match to TRBD1. The CDR3 has 16 residues. After removal of 0 bases from V and 2 bases from J, the junction contained 4 bases not matched to a gene. The germline V gene has CDR1 LNHNV and CDR2 YYDKDF (reference sequence).

The V and J genes are TRBV5-5 and TRBJ2-7; 8 nucleotides agree with TRBD1. V gave up 5 bases and J gave up 0 bases; unmatched junction bases: 13. Looked up from germline, CDR1 is SGHKS and CDR2 is YYEKEE (reference sequence). The CDR3 has 17 residues. The CDR3 nucleotides read TGTGCCAGCAGTTCGGGACAGGTCCTCCCTTTCTCCTACGAGCAGTACTTC. This encodes CASSSGQVLPFSYEQYF. The whole variable domain, filled in from reference TRBV5-5 and TRBJ2-7, reads DAGVTQSPTHLIKTRGQQVTLRCSPISGHKSVSWYQQVLGQGPQFIFQYYEKEERGRGNFPDRFSARQFPNYSSELNVNALLLGDSALYLCASSSGQVLPFSYEQYFGPGTRLTVT.

V and J are TRBV12-3 or TRBV12-4 and TRBJ2-7, with D tentatively TRBD1 (6 bases). Trimming left V 6 bases short and J 2 bases short, with 8 bases between. CDR3 length: 12 residues. The CDR3: CASRQGPYEQYF. The DNA for the CDR3 is TGTGCCAGCAGACAGGGTCCCTACGAGCAGTACTTC.

The sample holds a few counts of this clone. Because the CDR3's place on the DNA is in doubt, the DNA is left out and the CDR3 is given as listed by TCRdb. The chain joins TRBV11-2 to TRBJ1-3. Per the germline V gene, CDR1 is SGHAT and CDR2 is FQNNGV. The CDR3 is 15 residues long, ends included. This CDR3 reads CASSFGDGEGNTIYF.

The chain recombines TRBV18 with TRBJ2-7; TRBD2 matches 14 bases. J gave up 6 bases and V 4 bases, and 8 bases lay outside the gene matches. The CDR3 sequence is 16 residues long. Germline loops: CDR1 KGHSH, CDR2 LQKENI. The CDR3 loop is CASSRGTSGSQGEQYF. The CDR3 DNA sequence: TGTGCCAGCTCACGGGGGACTAGCGGGAGTCAGGGCGAGCAGTACTTC.

This sequence joins TRBV4-2 and TRBJ1-1; D call uncertain. CDR3 size: 14 residues. In germline, CDR1 is LGHNA, CDR2 YNFKEQ. Deletions cut 1 base from V and 11 bases from J, with 17 bases between. The CDR3 DNA follows: TGTGCCAGCAGCCAAGTGGGTCAGGTCCTCAGGGCTTTCTTT. Amino acid sequence: CASSQVGQVLRAFF.

V usage is TRBV2 and J usage is TRBJ2-4, with 11 bases that match TRBD2. V lost 4 bases, J lost 1 base, and 6 bases stayed unmatched. CDR1 and CDR2 from the germline V gene are SNHLY and FYNNEI. The CDR3 is 17 amino acids. CDR3 DNA sequence: TGTGCCAGCAGTGGGGCTAGCGGGAGGTGGGCCAAAAACATTCAGTACTTC. Translated: CASSGASGRWAKNIQYF.

This clone was seen more than once but under ten times. The chain uses TRBV6-5 and TRBJ1-3; D is undetermined. The CDR3 spans 13 residues. The germline V and J ends were trimmed by 6 bases and 2 bases, with 8 bases remaining between them. Germline loops: CDR1 MNHEY, CDR2 SVGAGI. The DNA of the CDR3 is TGTGCCAGCAGGAAAATAACTGGAAACACCATATATTTT. Protein sequence: CASRKITGNTIYF.

This clone was detected once. This chain uses TRBV30 with TRBJ1-1; TRBD1 aligns across 8 bases. The CDR3 is 13 amino acids. V dropped 5 bases and J dropped 1; count of bases not matched to a gene: 3. Germline assignment: CDR1 GTSNPN and CDR2 SVGIG (reference sequence). CDR3 nucleotide sequence: TGTGCCTGGCGAGACAGGGGGAACACTGAAGCTTTCTTT. Translation gives CAWRDRGNTEAFF. Complete variable domain (other parts from reference TRBV30 and TRBJ1-1): SQTIHQWPATLVQPVGSPLSLECTVEGTSNPNLYWYRQAAGRGLQLLFYSVGIGQISSEVPQNLSASRPQDRQFILSSKKLLLSDSGFYLCAWRDRGNTEAFFGQGTRLTVV.

V and J are TRBV28 and TRBJ2-7; the D gene could be TRBD1 or TRBD2 (5 bases each). The CDR3 length is 16 residues. The ends were cut back, 2 bases at V and 3 bases at J, with 17 bases in the middle. The V gene's germline CDR1 is MDHEN and CDR2 SYDVKM. The CDR3 nucleotides are TGTGCCAGCAGTTTAGCCCCCGGGGCCGGGGACTACGAGCAGTACTTC. Translating it yields CASSLAPGAGDYEQYF.

This chain uses TRBV11-2 with TRBJ2-7, with D maybe TRBD2 (6 bases). The CDR3 is made up of 12 amino acids. The V gene's germline CDR1 is SGHAT and CDR2 FQNNGV. Trimming took 6 bases from V and 5 from J, leaving 11 bases between them. CDR3 nucleotide sequence: TGTGCCAGCAGTTTTGGGACTGACGAGCAGTACTTC. Encoded protein: CASSFGTDEQYF.

The chain combines TRBV11-2 with TRBJ2-1, with D unresolved. V gave up 3 bases and J gave up 0 bases, with 6 bases separating them. The CDR3 runs 14 residues. Germline V CDR1 and CDR2: SGHAT, FQNNGV. CDR3 protein: CASSFTNSYNEQFF. DNA for the CDR3: TGTGCCAGCAGCTTTACGAACTCCTACAATGAGCAGTTCTTC.

This clone was picked up a small number of times. The chain combines TRBV21-1 with TRBJ1-5. TRBV21-1 constitutes a pseudogene. The CDR3 is 17 residues long. The CDR3 DNA reads as TGTGCCAGCAGCAAGGGGAACTACTTTAAGATAAATCAGCCCCAGCATTTT. This translates into CASSKGNYFKINQPQHF.

The V and J genes are TRBV7-9 and TRBJ1-1, with TRBD1 as a possible D gene (5 bases). The V end lost 6 bases, the J end lost 11 bases, and 16 bases lay between the germline ends. CDR1 is SEHNR and CDR2 is FQNEAQ in the germline V gene (reference sequence). This CDR3 spans 12 amino acids. The CDR3 coding sequence is TGTGCCAGCAGTCCAACCCCCGGGGACGCTTTCTTT. Its translation: CASSPTPGDAFF.

The chain couples TRBV2 to TRBJ2-4, with a possible D match to TRBD1 (6 bases). This CDR3 is built from 13 residues. Germline CDR1 SNHLY, CDR2 FYNNEI. Trimming removed 5 bases at V and 5 bases at J, with 10 bases between. This CDR3 is CASSSRGENIQYF. DNA of the CDR3: TGTGCCAGCAGTTCCAGGGGCGAAAACATTCAGTACTTC.

The chain joins TRBV20-1 to TRBJ2-7; D unclear. The CDR3 runs 9 residues. The germline V gene encodes CDR1 DFQATT and CDR2 SNEGSKA (reference sequence). V lost 6 bases and J lost 11, with 11 bases in between. The CDR3 here is CSAEYNEYF. The CDR3 DNA sequence: TGCAGTGCAGAATACAATGAGTACTTC.

The chain uses TRBV7-6 and TRBJ1-4, with 10 bases lining up with TRBD1. The germline V gene encodes CDR1 SGHVS and CDR2 FNYEAQ. The J segment lost 8 bases and the V segment lost 5 bases, leaving 5 bases of the junction unmatched. The CDR3 is made up of 14 amino acids. The CDR3 DNA is TGTGCCAGCAGCCCTGACAGGGGGCAAGAAAAACTGTTTTTT. It encodes CASSPDRGQEKLFF.

The rearrangement uses TRBV5-1 and TRBJ1-5; 7 nucleotides align to TRBD1. The CDR3 sequence is 15 residues long. Germline CDR1 reads SGHRS; CDR2 reads YFSETQ. The V segment lost 4 bases and the J segment 5 bases; nucleotides outside the gene matches: 9. In nucleotides, the CDR3 is TGCGCCAGCAGCCCGACGACAGGGATAGATCAGCCCCAGCATTTT. It codes for CASSPTTGIDQPQHF.